Shown below are 23 T cell receptor beta chains from a single sample sequenced in a study of CD8+ T cells in alopecia areata. Sequencing relied on a cDNA template that was reverse transcribed from extracted RNA. Clones were sequenced by immunoSEQ multiplex PCR, and TCRdb holds only the in-frame ones, with some missing. The sample lists 120,000 or so clones, 58% occurring once. Sample: CD4+ T cells sorted from blood, taken at week 0. All receptors come from a human donor with alopecia areata.

The V call is TRBV30, the J call TRBJ2-1; D unresolved. V shed 5 bases and J shed 8 bases, with 10 bases lying between them. The germline CDR1 and CDR2 sequences are GTSNPN and SVGIG (reference sequence). The CDR3 is 11 residues long. The CDR3 DNA sequence: TGTGCCTGGGGAAACCGTGATGAGCAGTTCTTC. It encodes CAWGNRDEQFF.

This clone came up a few times. V usage is TRBV7-2 and J usage is TRBJ2-1; D remains unclear. The CDR3 totals 13 residues. CDR1 is SGHTA and CDR2 is FQGNSA in the germline V gene. V shed 5 bases and J shed 4 bases, with 9 bases lying between them. CDR3 sequence: CASSPVGYNEQFF. The CDR3, as DNA: TGTGCCAGCAGCCCCGTGGGGTACAATGAGCAGTTCTTC.

V and J are TRBV7-2 and TRBJ2-1, with D tentatively TRBD2 (6 bases). V was shortened by 3 bases and J by 4 bases, with 10 bases between the two germline ends. CDR1 and CDR2 from the germline V gene are SGHTA and FQGNSA. This CDR3 comprises 14 residues. The DNA for the CDR3 is TGTGCCAGCAGCTTGGAGGGGACGTACAATGAGCAGTTCTTC. It encodes CASSLEGTYNEQFF.

The DNA for the CDR3 is TGTGCCACCAGCAGAGTTCAGGGGGCGCATGAGCAGTTCTTC. It specifies CATSRVQGAHEQFF. The rearrangement joins TRBV15 to TRBJ2-1; TRBD1 aligns across 8 bases. The V gene end was trimmed by 1 base and the J gene end by 8 bases; junction bases not matched to a gene: 4. Germline CDR1 is LNHNV and CDR2 is YYDKDF (reference sequence). The CDR3 is made up of 14 amino acids.

The chain couples TRBV7-2 to TRBJ2-2; 8 bases agree with TRBD2. The CDR3 is made up of 17 amino acids. In germline, CDR1 is SGHTA, CDR2 FQGNSA. Trimming removed 7 bases from V and 1 base from J; junction bases left unmatched: 11. The CDR3 reads CASTQRPSGQNTGELFF. The DNA for the CDR3 is TGTGCCAGCACCCAACGGCCTAGCGGGCAGAACACCGGGGAGCTGTTTTTT.

The table lists this clone with a count of one. The chain carries TRBV7-9 and TRBJ1-1, with no clear D. The V and J ends lost 1 base and 5 bases respectively, with 8 bases between them. The CDR3 extends over 13 amino acids. The germline CDR1 and CDR2 sequences are SEHNR and FQNEAQ (reference sequence). The CDR3 DNA reads as TGTGCCAGCAGCTTAGTCTCGGGGACTGAAGCTTTCTTT. Translated, it gives CASSLVSGTEAFF. Drawing the rest from reference TRBV7-9 and TRBJ1-1, the complete variable domain is DTGVSQNPRHKITKRGQNVTFRCDPISEHNRLYWYRQTLGQGPEFLTYFQNEAQLEKSRLLSDRFSAERPKGSFSTLEIQRTEQGDSAMYLCASSLVSGTEAFFGQGTRLTVV.

CDR3 sequence reads: CASSSKGRYQETQYF. CDR3 DNA sequence: TGTGCCAGCAGTTCCAAGGGCAGGTACCAAGAGACCCAGTACTTC. The chain joins TRBV27 to TRBJ2-5; D is ambiguous. The CDR3 is made up of 15 amino acids. Germline V gives CDR1 MNHEY, CDR2 SMNVEV (reference sequence). V gave up 4 bases and J gave up 0 bases, with 12 bases separating them.

This clone was counted a single time. V is TRBV18 and J is TRBJ1-1; 9 bases line up with TRBD1. CDR1 KGHSH and CDR2 LQKENI come from the germline V gene. This CDR3 is built from 12 residues. The V and J ends lost 5 bases and 11 bases, in that order; junction bases with no gene match: 6. The CDR3 DNA sequence: TGTGCCAGCTCAACGGGACAGGGACACGCTTTCTTT. Its protein is CASSTGQGHAFF.

The V gene is TRBV5-1, the J gene TRBJ2-4; 9 positions agree with TRBD1. The CDR3 runs to 16 residues. Unmatched junction bases numbered 13, after V lost 4 bases and J lost 8 bases. The germline gives CDR1 SGHRS, CDR2 YFSETQ. CDR3 nucleotide sequence: TGCGCCAGCAGCCCGCTCTCGGGACAGGGCAGGGACATTCAGTACTTC. This codes for CASSPLSGQGRDIQYF.

The gene calls are TRBV30 and TRBJ1-2, with D unclear. This CDR3 comprises 14 residues. V gave up 0 bases and J gave up 4 bases, with 12 bases separating them. CDR1 and CDR2 from the germline V gene are GTSNPN and SVGIG (reference sequence). Here the CDR3 reads CAWSVLWGLYGYTF. The CDR3 coding sequence is TGTGCCTGGAGTGTACTTTGGGGTCTCTATGGCTACACCTTC.

The chain joins TRBV7-2 to TRBJ2-3; 11 bases match TRBD2. The germline gives CDR1 SGHTA, CDR2 FQGNSA. The CDR3 contains 15 residues. Trimming cost V 5 bases and J 7 bases; bases outside gene matches: 8. The CDR3 region has the DNA TGTGCCAGCAGCCCGACTAGCGGGATGGAAAATACGCAGTATTTT. This translates into CASSPTSGMENTQYF.

The chain combines TRBV25-1 with TRBJ2-7, with 8 bases aligning to TRBD2. Trimming took 6 bases from V and 3 from J; bases not matched to a gene: 10. Germline CDR1 and CDR2: MGHDK and SYGVNS. The CDR3 runs 15 residues. CDR3 nucleotides: TGTGCCAGCAGCCGTAGCGGGACCGGGGGCTACGAGCAGTACTTC. Translated: CASSRSGTGGYEQYF.

This clone was seen more than once but under ten times. This chain links TRBV6-5 with TRBJ1-2, with 10 bases aligning to TRBD1. The V segment lost 2 bases and the J segment 8 bases; nucleotides outside the gene matches: 5. The germline V gene has CDR1 MNHEY and CDR2 SVGAGI. This CDR3 contains 14 residues. CDR3 sequence (DNA): TGTGCCAGCAGTTACGACGGACAGGGGGAAGGCTACACCTTC. Amino acids: CASSYDGQGEGYTF.

The chain joins TRBV7-9 to TRBJ2-3; D not resolved. From germline, CDR1 is SEHNR and CDR2 FQNEAQ (reference sequence). V lost 4 bases, J lost 1 base, and 9 bases lay in between. The CDR3 totals 14 residues. For the CDR3, the DNA is TGTGCCAGCAGCTCGATAACAGGCACAGATACGCAGTATTTT. This codes for CASSSITGTDTQYF.

A note on this clone: This sample includes further DNA sequences coding for the same CDR3. The chain couples TRBV2 to TRBJ2-7, with D perhaps TRBD1 (5 bases). V lost 3 bases, J lost 4 bases, and 7 bases lay in between. Looked up from germline, CDR1 is SNHLY and CDR2 is FYNNEI. This CDR3 has 12 residues. CDR3 region: CASSEAGYEQYF. As DNA, the CDR3 is TGTGCCAGCAGTGAGGCAGGGTACGAGCAGTACTTC.

This clone has just one count. The rearrangement links TRBV6-5 to TRBJ1-1; the D gene is possibly TRBD1 (6 bases). The CDR3 consists of 14 residues. CDR1 is MNHEY, CDR2 SVGAGI, per germline. V lost 2 bases and J lost 5, with 12 bases in between. The CDR3 coding sequence is TGTGCCAGCAGTTACAACCAGGGGCGGACTGAAGCTTTCTTT. Amino acids: CASSYNQGRTEAFF.

This sequence joins TRBV5-4 and TRBJ2-7, with 7 bases that match TRBD1. V gave up 1 base and J gave up 3 bases; unmatched junction bases: 7. CDR1 and CDR2 from the germline V gene are SGHNT and YYREEE (reference sequence). The CDR3 covers 15 residues. CDR3 nucleotides: TGTGCCAGCAGCTTGTCTGGACAGGCGAACTACGAGCAGTACTTC. This codes for CASSLSGQANYEQYF.

The J gene is TRBJ1-3, the V gene TRBV6-5, with unresolved D. V lost 5 bases and J 0 bases, leaving 8 bases between the germline ends. The germline gives CDR1 MNHEY, CDR2 SVGAGI. CDR3 length equals 14 residues. Here the CDR3 reads CASSRDPSGNTIYF. As DNA, the CDR3 is TGTGCCAGCAGTCGAGATCCCTCTGGAAACACCATATATTTT.

The chain recombines TRBV19 with TRBJ1-2; D might be TRBD1 (5 bases). The CDR3 has 13 residues. Trimming removed 3 bases from V and 2 bases from J, with 7 bases in between. CDR1 is LNHDA and CDR2 is SQIVND in the germline V gene (reference sequence). This chain's CDR3 is CASSMGRNYGYTF. In nucleotides, the CDR3 is TGTGCCAGTAGTATGGGACGGAACTATGGCTACACCTTC. Combining the CDR3 with reference TRBV19 and TRBJ1-2 gives the whole variable domain DGGITQSPKYLFRKEGQNVTLSCEQNLNHDAMYWYRQDPGQGLRLIYYSQIVNDFQKGDIAEGYSVSREKKESFPLTVTSAQKNPTAFYLCASSMGRNYGYTFGSGTRLTVV.

V gene TRBV6-6 combines with J gene TRBJ1-1; D unclear. V was clipped by 2 bases and J by 0 bases, with 7 bases between them. This CDR3 has 14 amino acids. In germline, CDR1 is MNHNY, CDR2 SVGAGI (reference sequence). In DNA, the CDR3 is TGTGCCAGCAGTTACGGGCCGATGAACACTGAAGCTTTCTTT. It specifies CASSYGPMNTEAFF.

This chain links TRBV6-1 with TRBJ1-5, with TRBD1 identical over 8 bases. Germline-derived CDR1 and CDR2 are MNHNS and SASEGT. Trimming cost V 4 bases and J 0 bases; bases outside gene matches: 2. The CDR3 has 15 amino acids. CDR3 region: CASSVGQGSNQPQHF. The CDR3 DNA sequence: TGTGCCAGCAGTGTCGGACAGGGTAGCAATCAGCCCCAGCATTTT.

The sample holds a few counts of this clone. The V and J genes are TRBV6-4 and TRBJ1-2; 7 positions agree with TRBD1. Germline loops: CDR1 MRHNA, CDR2 SNTAGT. CDR3 size: 13 residues. After removal of 4 bases from V and 4 bases from J, the junction contained 3 bases not matched to a gene. The CDR3 DNA reads as TGTGCCAGCAGTGCCCGGACAGGCTATGGCTACACCTTC. Translation: CASSARTGYGYTF.

This clone was counted a few times. The chain recombines TRBV18 with TRBJ2-1, with D possibly TRBD2 on 6 matching bases. The CDR3 extends over 15 amino acids. Germline V gene lookup returns CDR1 KGHSH and CDR2 LQKENI. V lost 2 bases and J 0 bases, leaving 8 bases between the germline ends. CDR3 region: CASSPRTNSYNEQFF. CDR3 DNA: TGTGCCAGCTCACCAAGGACTAACTCCTACAATGAGCAGTTCTTC. The full variable domain, with the rest looked up from reference TRBV18 and TRBJ2-1, is NAGVMQNPRHLVRRRGQEARLRCSPMKGHSHVYWYRQLPEEGLKFMVYLQKENIIDESGMPKERFSAEFPKEGPSILRIQQVVRGDSAAYFCASSPRTNSYNEQFFGPGTRLTVL.